This T cell receptor (beta chain) stems from a study of T cells in Graves' hyperthyroidism and ophthalmopathy. General observations from the study: Separation of ophthalmopathy from stable hyperthyroidism was achieved by a 13 V-J model. Onset of ophthalmopathy came a median approximately 6.8 months after the model predicted it. Blood samples included most of the expanded thyroid clonotypes exceeding 0.001.

Diagnosis relied on clinical symptoms, serum thyroxine and TRAb, thyroid ultrasound and orbital computed tomography. This clonotype was counted ten times or more. No antigen is known for it. V lost 1 base, J lost 7 bases, and 9 bases stayed unmatched. CDR1 and CDR2 from the germline V gene are MDHEN and SYDVKM. This CDR3 is built from 18 residues. The TCR beta CDR3 regions underwent amplification using RNA transcripts as the source. With the HTBI primer set, the TCR CDR3 went through a first round of RT-PCR. TCRdb independently ran MiXCR on the multiplex PCR reads; one entry per CDR3 protein. The data contain some 360,000 distinct CDR3 sequences, approximately 15% of them singletons.

The source of this sequence is a woman aged 60-75 years with Graves' hyperthyroidism. This chain links TRBV28 with TRBJ2-3; 15 bases map to TRBD2. Material for sequencing was blood. The CDR3, as DNA: TGTGCCAGCAGTTTATCTAGGACTAGCGGGAGGGCCGGGAATACGCAGTATTTT. It specifies CASSLSRTSGRAGNTQYF.